This entry concerns a single T cell receptor (beta chain). Assay: immunoSEQ multiplex PCR; the TCRdb copy retains only in-frame clones and omits some. The sample includes some 260,000 clones, roughly 90% seen only once; the top ten take around 0.8%. The CDR3 has 16 amino acids. Looked up from germline, CDR1 is MGHRA and CDR2 is YSYEKL. V gave up 1 base and J gave up 6 bases; unmatched junction bases: 11. This entry is derived from a study of blood T cell repertoires in COVID-19. This clonotype was obtained from a young woman with acute or convalescent COVID-19. The sample consisted of peripheral blood. The J gene is TRBJ2-7, the V gene TRBV4-1, with TRBD2 identical over 8 bases. In DNA, the CDR3 is TGCGCCAGCAGCCAAGGTAGCGGGATACTTTCCCTCGAGCAGTACTTC. Translation: CASSQGSGILSLEQYF.